The clone carrying this T cell receptor (beta chain) has more than one count but fewer than ten. Its specificity is unknown. This sample was taken from a study of T-cell memory formation after mild COVID-19. Notes on the study in general: Pre-infection memory contained some responding clones, which suggested that cross-reactive memory had joined. Later expanders leaned CD4+, whereas day 15 to 85 contracting clones were balanced CD4/CD8.

The junction had 3 bases not matched to a gene; V was cut back by 5 bases and J by 0 bases. The CDR3 extends over 15 amino acids. The germline CDR1 and CDR2 sequences are SGHTA and FQGNSA. TCRdb re-derived calls from the 5' RACE reads in MiXCR, one entry per CDR3 protein. There are 550,000 to 600,000 distinct CDR3 sequences in the sample; 20% to 25% occur only once, and around 8.4% lies in the top ten. The source is an adult woman who had mild COVID-19 (a few samples of this study predate the infection). Cell type and time point are not known. The sample was PBMCs or a T cell subset sorted from them (not recorded which). The chain combines TRBV7-2 with TRBJ2-2, with 7 bases matching TRBD1. This chain's CDR3 is CASSTGQTNTGELFF. The CDR3 DNA reads TGTGCCAGCAGCACGGGACAGACGAACACCGGGGAGCTGTTTTTT.